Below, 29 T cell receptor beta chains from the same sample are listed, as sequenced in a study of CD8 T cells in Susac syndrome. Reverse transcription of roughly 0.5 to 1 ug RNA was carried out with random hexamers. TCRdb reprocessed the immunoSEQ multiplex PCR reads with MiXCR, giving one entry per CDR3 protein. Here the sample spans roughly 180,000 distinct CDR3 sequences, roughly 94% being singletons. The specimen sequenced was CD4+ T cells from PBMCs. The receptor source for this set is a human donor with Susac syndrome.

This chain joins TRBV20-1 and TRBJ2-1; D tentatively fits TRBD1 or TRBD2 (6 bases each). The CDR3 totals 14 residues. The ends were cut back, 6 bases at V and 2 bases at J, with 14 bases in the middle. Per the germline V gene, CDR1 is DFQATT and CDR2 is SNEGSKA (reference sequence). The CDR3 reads CSATRGLPYNEQFF. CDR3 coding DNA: TGCAGTGCCACACGGGGGCTACCCTACAATGAGCAGTTCTTC.

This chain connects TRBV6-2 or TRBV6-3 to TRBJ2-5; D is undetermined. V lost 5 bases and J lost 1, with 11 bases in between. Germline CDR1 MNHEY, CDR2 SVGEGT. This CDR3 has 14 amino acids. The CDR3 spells CASSQTRAQETQYF. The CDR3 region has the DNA TGTGCCAGCAGTCAGACTCGGGCCCAAGAGACCCAGTACTTC.

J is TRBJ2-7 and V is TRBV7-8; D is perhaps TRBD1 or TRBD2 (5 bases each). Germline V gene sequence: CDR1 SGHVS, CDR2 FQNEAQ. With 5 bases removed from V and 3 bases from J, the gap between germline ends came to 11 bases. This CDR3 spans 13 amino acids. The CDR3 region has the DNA TGTGCCAGCAGCCTGGGACGGGACTACGAGCAGTACTTC. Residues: CASSLGRDYEQYF. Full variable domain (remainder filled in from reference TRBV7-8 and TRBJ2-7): GAGVSQSPRYKVAKRGQDVALRCDPISGHVSLFWYQQALGQGPEFLTYFQNEAQLDKSGLPSDRFFAERPEGSVSTLKIQRTQQEDSAVYLCASSLGRDYEQYFGPGTRLTVT.

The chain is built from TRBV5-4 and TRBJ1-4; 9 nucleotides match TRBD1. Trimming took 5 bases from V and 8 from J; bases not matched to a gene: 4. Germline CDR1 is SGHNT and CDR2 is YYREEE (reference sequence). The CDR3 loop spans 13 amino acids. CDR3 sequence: CASSWDREEKLFF. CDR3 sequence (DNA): TGTGCCAGCAGTTGGGACAGGGAGGAAAAACTGTTTTTT.

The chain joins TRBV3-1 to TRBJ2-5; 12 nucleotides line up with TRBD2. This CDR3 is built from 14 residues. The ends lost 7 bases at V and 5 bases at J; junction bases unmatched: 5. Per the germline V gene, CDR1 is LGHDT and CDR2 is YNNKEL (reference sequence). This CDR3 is CASNFGLAGETQYF. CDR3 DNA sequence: TGTGCCAGCAACTTCGGACTAGCGGGGGAGACCCAGTACTTC.

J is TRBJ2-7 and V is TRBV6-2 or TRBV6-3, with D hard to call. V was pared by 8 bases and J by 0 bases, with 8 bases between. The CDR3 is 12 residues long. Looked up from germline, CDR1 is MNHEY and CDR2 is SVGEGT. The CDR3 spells CASGDFSYEQYF. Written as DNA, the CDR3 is TGTGCCAGCGGAGACTTCTCCTACGAGCAGTACTTC.

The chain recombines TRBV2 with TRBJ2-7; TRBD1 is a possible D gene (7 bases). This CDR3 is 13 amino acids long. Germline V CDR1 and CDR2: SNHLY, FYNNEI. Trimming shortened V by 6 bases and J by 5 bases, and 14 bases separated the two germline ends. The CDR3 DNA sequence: TGTGCCAGCAGGGCGGGACAGCTTGACGAGCAGTACTTC. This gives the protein CASRAGQLDEQYF.

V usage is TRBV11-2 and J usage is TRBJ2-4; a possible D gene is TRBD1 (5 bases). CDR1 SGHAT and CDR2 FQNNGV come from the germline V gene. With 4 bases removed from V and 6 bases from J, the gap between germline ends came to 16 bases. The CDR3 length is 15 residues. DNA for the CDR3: TGTGCCAGCAGCTCTATCTCCCGAAGGGGAAACATTCAGTACTTC. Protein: CASSSISRRGNIQYF.

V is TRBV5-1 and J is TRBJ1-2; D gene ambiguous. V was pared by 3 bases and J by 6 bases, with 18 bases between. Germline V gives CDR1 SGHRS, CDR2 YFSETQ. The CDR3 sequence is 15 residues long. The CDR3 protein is CASSSDAGSLDGYTF. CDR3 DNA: TGCGCCAGCAGCTCTGACGCGGGGTCGTTGGATGGCTACACCTTC.

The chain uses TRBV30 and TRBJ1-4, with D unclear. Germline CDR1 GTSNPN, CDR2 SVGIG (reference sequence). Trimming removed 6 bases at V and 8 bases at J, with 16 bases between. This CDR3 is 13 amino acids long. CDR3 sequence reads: CACGVFSGEKLFF. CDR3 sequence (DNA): TGTGCCTGCGGGGTTTTTTCAGGAGAAAAACTGTTTTTT.

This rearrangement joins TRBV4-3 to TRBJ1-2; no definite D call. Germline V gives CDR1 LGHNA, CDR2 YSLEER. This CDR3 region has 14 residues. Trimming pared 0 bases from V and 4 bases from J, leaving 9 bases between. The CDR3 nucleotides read TGCGCCAGCAGCCAAGAGGCAGAAAGCTATGGCTACACCTTC. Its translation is CASSQEAESYGYTF.

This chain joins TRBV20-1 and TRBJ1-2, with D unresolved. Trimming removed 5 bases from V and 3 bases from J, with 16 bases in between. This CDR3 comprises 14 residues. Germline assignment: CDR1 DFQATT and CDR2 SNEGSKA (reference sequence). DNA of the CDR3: TGCAGTGCTCGCTCAGATCCTGGCGACTATGGCTACACCTTC. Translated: CSARSDPGDYGYTF.

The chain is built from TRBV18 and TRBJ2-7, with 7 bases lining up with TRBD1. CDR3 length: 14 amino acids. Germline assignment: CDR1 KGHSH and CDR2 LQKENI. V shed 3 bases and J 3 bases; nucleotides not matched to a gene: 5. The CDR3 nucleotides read TGTGCCAGCTCACCCGGGACAGATTTCTACGAGCAGTACTTC. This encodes CASSPGTDFYEQYF.

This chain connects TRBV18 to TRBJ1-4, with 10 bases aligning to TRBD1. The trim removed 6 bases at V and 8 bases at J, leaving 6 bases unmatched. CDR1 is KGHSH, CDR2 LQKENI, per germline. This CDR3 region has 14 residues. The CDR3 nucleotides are TGTGCCAGCTCCCCCGGGACAGGGGACGAAAAACTGTTTTTT. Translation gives CASSPGTGDEKLFF.

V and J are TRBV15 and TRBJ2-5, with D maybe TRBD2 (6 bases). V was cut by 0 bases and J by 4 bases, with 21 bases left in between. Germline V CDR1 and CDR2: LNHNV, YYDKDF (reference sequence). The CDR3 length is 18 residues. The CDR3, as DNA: TGTGCCACCAGCAGAGATAGGGATTCTGCGGGGTCAGGAGAGACCCAGTACTTC. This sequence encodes CATSRDRDSAGSGETQYF.

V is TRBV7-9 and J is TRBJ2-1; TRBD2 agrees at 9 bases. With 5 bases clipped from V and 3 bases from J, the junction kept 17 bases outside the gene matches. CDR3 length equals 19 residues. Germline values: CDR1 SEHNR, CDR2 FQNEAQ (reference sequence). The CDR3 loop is CASSPVAGGIASVYNEQFF. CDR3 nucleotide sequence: TGTGCCAGCAGCCCCGTGGCGGGAGGGATAGCCTCCGTCTACAATGAGCAGTTCTTC.

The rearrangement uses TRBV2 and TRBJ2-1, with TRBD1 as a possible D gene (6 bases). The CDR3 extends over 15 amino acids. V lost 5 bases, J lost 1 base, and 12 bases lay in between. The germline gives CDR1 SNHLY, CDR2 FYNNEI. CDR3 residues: CASSLQGVSYNEQFF. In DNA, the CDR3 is TGTGCCAGCAGTCTACAGGGAGTTTCCTACAATGAGCAGTTCTTC.

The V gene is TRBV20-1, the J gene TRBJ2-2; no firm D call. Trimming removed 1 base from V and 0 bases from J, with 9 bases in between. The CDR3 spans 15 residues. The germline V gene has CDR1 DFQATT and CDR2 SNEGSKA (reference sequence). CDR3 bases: TGCAGTGCTAGAGGACGCGCACCGAACACCGGGGAGCTGTTTTTT. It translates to CSARGRAPNTGELFF.

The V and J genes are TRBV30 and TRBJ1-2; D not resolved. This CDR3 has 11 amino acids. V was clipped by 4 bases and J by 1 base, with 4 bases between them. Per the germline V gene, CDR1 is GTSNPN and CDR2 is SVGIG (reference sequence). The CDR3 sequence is CAWMDNYGYTF. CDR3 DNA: TGTGCCTGGATGGATAACTATGGCTACACCTTC.

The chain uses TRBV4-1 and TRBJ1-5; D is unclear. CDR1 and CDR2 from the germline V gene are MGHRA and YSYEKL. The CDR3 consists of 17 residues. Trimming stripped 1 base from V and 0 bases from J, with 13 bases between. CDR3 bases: TGCGCCAGCAGCCAAGGACCGGGAGTTAATAGCAATCAGCCCCAGCATTTT. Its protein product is CASSQGPGVNSNQPQHF.

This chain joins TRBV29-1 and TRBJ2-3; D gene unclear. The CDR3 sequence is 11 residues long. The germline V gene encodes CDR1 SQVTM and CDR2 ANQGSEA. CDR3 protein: CMAGVVDTQYF. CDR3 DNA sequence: TGCATGGCAGGAGTCGTAGATACGCAGTATTTT.

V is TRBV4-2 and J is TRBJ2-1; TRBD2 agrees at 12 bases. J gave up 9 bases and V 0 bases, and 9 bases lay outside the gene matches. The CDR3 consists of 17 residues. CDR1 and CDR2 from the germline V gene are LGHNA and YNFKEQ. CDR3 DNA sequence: TGTGCCAGCAGCCAAGATTCACTAGCGGGAGGTCACAGTGAGCAGTTCTTC. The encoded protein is CASSQDSLAGGHSEQFF.

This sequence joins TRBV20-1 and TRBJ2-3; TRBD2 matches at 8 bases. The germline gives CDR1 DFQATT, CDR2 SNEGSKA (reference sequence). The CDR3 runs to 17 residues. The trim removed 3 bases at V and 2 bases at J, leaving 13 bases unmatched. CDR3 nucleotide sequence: TGCAGTGCTAGTCCCGATTACGGGGGGGCGTACACAGATACGCAGTATTTT. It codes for CSASPDYGGAYTDTQYF.

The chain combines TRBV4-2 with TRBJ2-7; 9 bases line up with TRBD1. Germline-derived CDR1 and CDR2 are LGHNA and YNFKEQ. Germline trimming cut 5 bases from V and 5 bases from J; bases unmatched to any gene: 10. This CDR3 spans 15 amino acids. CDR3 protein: CASSYTQGAQDEQYF. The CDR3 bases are TGTGCCAGCAGCTATACACAGGGGGCGCAAGACGAGCAGTACTTC.

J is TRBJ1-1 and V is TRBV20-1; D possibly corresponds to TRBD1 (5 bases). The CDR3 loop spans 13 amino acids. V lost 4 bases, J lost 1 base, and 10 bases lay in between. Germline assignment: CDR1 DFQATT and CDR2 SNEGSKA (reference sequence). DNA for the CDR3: TGCAGTGCTAACCGGGGACCGAACACTGAAGCTTTCTTT. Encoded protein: CSANRGPNTEAFF.

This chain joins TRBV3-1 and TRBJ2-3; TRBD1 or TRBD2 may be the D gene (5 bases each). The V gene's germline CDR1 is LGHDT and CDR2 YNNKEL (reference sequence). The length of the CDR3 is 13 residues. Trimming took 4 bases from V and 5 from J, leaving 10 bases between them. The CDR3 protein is CASSRQTKDTQYF. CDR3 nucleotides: TGTGCCAGCAGCCGACAGACTAAAGATACGCAGTATTTT.

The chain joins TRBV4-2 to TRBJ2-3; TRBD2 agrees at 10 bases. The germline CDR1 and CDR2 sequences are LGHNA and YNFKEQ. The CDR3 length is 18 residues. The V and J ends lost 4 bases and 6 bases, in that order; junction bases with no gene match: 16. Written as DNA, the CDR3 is TGTGCCAGCAGCCCAGGACCGGATCCAGCGGGAGGGAGGGATACGCAGTATTTT. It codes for CASSPGPDPAGGRDTQYF.

CDR3 amino acids: CASSLVPGRETQYF. CDR3 coding DNA: TGTGCCAGCAGCTTAGTCCCAGGGAGAGAGACCCAGTACTTC. The rearrangement joins TRBV7-9 to TRBJ2-5, with D perhaps being TRBD1 or TRBD2 (5 bases each). Germline loops: CDR1 SEHNR, CDR2 FQNEAQ (reference sequence). This CDR3 has 14 residues. With 1 base removed from V and 4 bases from J, the gap between germline ends came to 10 bases.

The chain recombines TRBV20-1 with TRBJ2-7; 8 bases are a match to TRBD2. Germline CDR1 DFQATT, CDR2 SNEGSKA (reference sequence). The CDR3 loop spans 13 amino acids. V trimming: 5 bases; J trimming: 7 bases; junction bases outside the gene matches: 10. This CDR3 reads CSASGTRAFEQYF. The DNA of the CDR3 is TGCAGTGCTTCCGGGACTAGGGCCTTTGAGCAGTACTTC.